These 2 T cell receptor beta chains originate from one sample sequenced in a study of CD8 T cells in ankylosing spondylitis. Study conclusions and caveats: A motif of fewer than ten highly homologous TCR beta variants was seen as apparently characteristic of ankylosing spondylitis blood.

TCRdb passed the 5' RACE reads through MiXCR, listing each CDR3 protein once. The sample shows 390,000 or so distinct CDR3 sequences, approximately 20% of them seen only once. Their antigen targets remain unknown. The material sequenced was blood, either unsorted or a sorted T cell fraction (not recorded which). These receptors originate from a male donor with ankylosing spondylitis.

This rearrangement joins TRBV6-1 to TRBJ2-7; a weak D match, TRBD2 (5 bases). V lost 8 bases and J lost 0, with 14 bases in between. The germline V gene encodes CDR1 MNHNS and CDR2 SASEGT. CDR3 length equals 14 residues. CDR3 nucleotides: TGTGCCAGCGCTAGCCGAGCTTCCTCCTACGAGCAGTACTTC. This translates into CASASRASSYEQYF.

For the CDR3, the DNA is TGTGCCAGTAGTATAGGGTTTAGCAATCAGCCCCAGCATTTT. Translation gives CASSIGFSNQPQHF. The rearrangement links TRBV19 to TRBJ1-5; D gene unclear. Deletions cut 1 base from V and 0 bases from J, with 4 bases between. CDR1 LNHDA and CDR2 SQIVND come from the germline V gene (reference sequence). CDR3 length equals 14 residues. The entire variable domain, with the rest obtained from reference TRBV19 and TRBJ1-5, is as follows: DGGITQSPKYLFRKEGQNVTLSCEQNLNHDAMYWYRQDPGQGLRLIYYSQIVNDFQKGDIAEGYSVSREKKESFPLTVTSAQKNPTAFYLCASSIGFSNQPQHFGDGTRLSIL.